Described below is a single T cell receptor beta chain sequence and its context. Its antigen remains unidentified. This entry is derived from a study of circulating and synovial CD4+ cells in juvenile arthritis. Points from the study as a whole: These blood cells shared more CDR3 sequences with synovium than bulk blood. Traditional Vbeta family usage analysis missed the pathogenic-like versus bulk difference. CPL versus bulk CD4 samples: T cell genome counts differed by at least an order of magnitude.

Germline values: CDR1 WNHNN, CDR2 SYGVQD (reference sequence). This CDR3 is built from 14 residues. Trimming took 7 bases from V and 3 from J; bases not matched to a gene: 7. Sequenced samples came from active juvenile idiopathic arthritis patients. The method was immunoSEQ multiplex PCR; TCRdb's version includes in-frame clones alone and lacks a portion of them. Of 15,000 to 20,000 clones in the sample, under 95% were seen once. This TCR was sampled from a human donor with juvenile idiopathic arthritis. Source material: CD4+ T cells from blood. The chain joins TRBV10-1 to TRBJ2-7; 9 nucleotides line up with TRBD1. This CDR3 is CASMDRDRDYEQYF. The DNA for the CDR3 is TGCGCCAGCATGGACCGGGACAGGGACTACGAGCAGTACTTC.